This TCR beta chain emerged from a study of shared clonotypes between healthy human individuals. The study's findings and limits: The sharing of 4.5% to 6.5% of naive CD4 clonotypes was seen across a few donors.

Turning to this clone: Its antigen is as yet unknown.

Germline-derived CDR1 and CDR2 are SGHAT and FQNNGV. The CDR3 is 15 residues long. Between the trimmed V and J ends, which lost 4 bases and 2 bases, there was a span of 15 bases. Each sample came from a Caucasian adult donor living in Nashville, Tennessee. The material for each subset, its genomic DNA, was split evenly across several immunoSEQ plates. Replicate sorted-subset PCRs were loaded with 150 to 250 ng DNA, tens of thousands of T cell genomes. Clones were sequenced by immunoSEQ multiplex PCR, and TCRdb holds only the in-frame ones, with some missing. The table lists around 1.4 million clones, approximately 98.5% of them singletons.

The sequence was obtained from a man aged 25 to 40 in good health. Sequencing used naive CD4+ T cells sorted from blood. As to subset: CD45RA+ positively selected. This rearrangement joins TRBV11-2 to TRBJ2-7; D possibly corresponds to TRBD2 (6 bases). CDR3 in amino acids: CASSWRAGPAYEQYF. The DNA of the CDR3 is TGTGCCAGCAGCTGGAGGGCGGGCCCAGCCTACGAGCAGTACTTC.